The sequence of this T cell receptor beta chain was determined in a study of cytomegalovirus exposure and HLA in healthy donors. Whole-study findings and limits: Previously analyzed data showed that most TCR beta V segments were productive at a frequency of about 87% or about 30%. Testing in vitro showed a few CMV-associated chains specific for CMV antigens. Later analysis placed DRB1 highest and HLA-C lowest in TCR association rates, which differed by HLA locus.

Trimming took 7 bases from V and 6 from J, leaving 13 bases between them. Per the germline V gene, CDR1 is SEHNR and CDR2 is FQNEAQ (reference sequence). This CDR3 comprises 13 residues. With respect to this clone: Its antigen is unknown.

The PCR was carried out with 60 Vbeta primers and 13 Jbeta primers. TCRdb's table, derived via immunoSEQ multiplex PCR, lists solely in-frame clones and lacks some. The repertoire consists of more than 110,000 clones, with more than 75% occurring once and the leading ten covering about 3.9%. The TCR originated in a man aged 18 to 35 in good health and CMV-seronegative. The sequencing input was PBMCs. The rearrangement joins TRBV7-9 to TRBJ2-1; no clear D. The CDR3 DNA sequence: TGTGCCAGCACCCATCGCTTAGCCAATGAGCAGTTCTTC. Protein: CASTHRLANEQFF.